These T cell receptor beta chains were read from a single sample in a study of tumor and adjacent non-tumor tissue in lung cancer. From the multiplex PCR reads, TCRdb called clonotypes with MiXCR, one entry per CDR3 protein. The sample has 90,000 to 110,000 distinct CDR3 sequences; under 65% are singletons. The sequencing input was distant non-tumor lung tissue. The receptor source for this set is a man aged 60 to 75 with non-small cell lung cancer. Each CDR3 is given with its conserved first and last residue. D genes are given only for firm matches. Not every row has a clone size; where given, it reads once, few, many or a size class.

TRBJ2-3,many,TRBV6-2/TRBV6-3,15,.,CASNPGGGYTDTQYF,TGTGCCAGCAACCCTGGTGGGGGCTACACAGATACGCAGTATTTT
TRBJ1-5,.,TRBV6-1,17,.,CASSERARGISNQPQHF,TGTGCCAGCAGTGAACGGGCCAGGGGAATCAGCAATCAGCCCCAGCATTTT
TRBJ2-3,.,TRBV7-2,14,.,CASSLDTSTDTQYF,TGTGCCAGCAGCTTAGATACTAGCACAGATACGCAGTATTTT
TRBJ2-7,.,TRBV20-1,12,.,CSAKQGSYEQYF,TGCAGTGCCAAACAGGGCTCCTACGAGCAGTACTTC
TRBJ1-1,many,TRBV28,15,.,CASSLREEGYTEAFF,TGTGCCAGCAGTTTGAGGGAGGAGGGGTACACTGAAGCTTTCTTT
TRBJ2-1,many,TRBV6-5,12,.,CASRRIDNEQFF,TGTGCCAGCAGGCGGATCGACAATGAGCAGTTCTTC
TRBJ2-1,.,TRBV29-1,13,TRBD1,CSLRDRANNEQFF,TGCAGCCTCCGGGACAGGGCGAACAATGAGCAGTTCTTC
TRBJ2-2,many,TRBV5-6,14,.,CASSTGHNTGELFF,TGTGCCAGCAGCACAGGACACAACACCGGGGAGCTGTTTTTT
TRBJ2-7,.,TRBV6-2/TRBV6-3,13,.,CDSEGTLSYEQYF,TGTGACAGCGAGGGGACTCTCTCTTACGAGCAGTACTTC
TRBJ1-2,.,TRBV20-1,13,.,CSAVSTRDYGYTF,TGCAGTGCTGTATCGACAAGGGACTATGGCTACACCTTC
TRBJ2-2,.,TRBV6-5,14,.,CANSSSVVTGELFF,TGTGCCAACAGCTCTAGCGTCGTCACCGGGGAGCTGTTTTTT